One and the same sample provided the 16 T cell receptor beta chains below, sequenced in a study of blood T cell repertoires in COVID-19. TCRdb's copy holds only in-frame clones and misses some; the assay was immunoSEQ multiplex PCR. The repertoire consists of fewer than 250,000 clones, with approximately 88% occurring once and the leading ten covering approximately 3.5%. The sample was PBMCs or T cells enriched from blood (not recorded which). The receptors originated from a woman younger than 45 who had been exposed to COVID-19.

CDR3 sequence: CATSTGGSAVSIGGEQFF. Here the CDR3 DNA reads TGTGCCACCAGTACGGGGGGAAGCGCAGTTTCTATTGGCGGTGAGCAGTTCTTC. The V and J genes are TRBV24-1 and TRBJ2-1, with 7 nucleotides matching TRBD2. Germline CDR1 is KGHDR and CDR2 is SFDVKD. Trimming removed 6 bases from V and 9 bases from J; junction bases left unmatched: 22. The CDR3 is 18 residues long.

This clone was detected once. CDR3 nucleotides: TGCGCCAGCAGCTCCCGACCACTTCACAGGGGGAGCACTGAAGCTTTCTTT. Its translation: CASSSRPLHRGSTEAFF. The rearrangement links TRBV5-1 to TRBJ1-1; TRBD1 matches 8 bases. This CDR3 comprises 17 residues. V was clipped by 3 bases and J by 4 bases; unmatched bases: 14. The germline V gene has CDR1 SGHRS and CDR2 YFSETQ. The whole variable domain, filled in from reference TRBV5-1 and TRBJ1-1, reads KAGVTQTPRYLIKTRGQQVTLSCSPISGHRSVSWYQQTPGQGLQFLFEYFSETQRNKGNFPGRFSGRQFSNSRSEMNVSTLELGDSALYLCASSSRPLHRGSTEAFFGQGTRLTVV.

The rearrangement uses TRBV7-9 and TRBJ1-1; D ambiguous. Germline loops: CDR1 SEHNR, CDR2 FQNEAQ (reference sequence). The CDR3 covers 14 residues. The V and J ends lost 3 bases and 1 base respectively, with 9 bases between them. CDR3: CASSFYGGNTEAFF. Here the CDR3 DNA reads TGTGCCAGCAGCTTTTATGGCGGGAACACTGAAGCTTTCTTT.

The V call is TRBV30, the J call TRBJ1-1; tentatively, D is TRBD1 (6 bases). The CDR3 spans 12 residues. Between the trimmed V and J ends, which lost 8 bases and 1 base, there was a span of 11 bases. Germline assignment: CDR1 GTSNPN and CDR2 SVGIG (reference sequence). The CDR3 DNA is TGTGCCAGTAAAGGGGGGAACACTGAAGCTTTCTTT. This encodes CASKGGNTEAFF.

The V call is TRBV20-1, the J call TRBJ2-1; D is unclear. Germline loops: CDR1 DFQATT, CDR2 SNEGSKA (reference sequence). CDR3 length equals 11 residues. V was shortened by 1 base and J by 7 bases, with 5 bases between the two germline ends. CDR3 nucleotides: TGCAGTGCTAGAGTAGTGAATGAGCAGTTCTTC. Protein sequence: CSARVVNEQFF.

This chain joins TRBV6-5 and TRBJ1-2, with D tentatively TRBD1 (5 bases). CDR1 is MNHEY and CDR2 is SVGAGI in the germline V gene. V was clipped by 0 bases and J by 3 bases, with 14 bases between them. The CDR3 is 16 amino acids. The CDR3 loop reads CASSYSRRGRDYGYTF. The CDR3 DNA reads TGTGCCAGCAGTTACTCTAGAAGGGGTCGGGACTATGGCTACACCTTC.

This chain uses TRBV6-5 with TRBJ1-1; 8 bases are a match to TRBD1. J gave up 0 bases and V 2 bases, and 2 bases lay outside the gene matches. Germline-derived CDR1 and CDR2 are MNHEY and SVGAGI. This CDR3 has 15 amino acids. The CDR3 reads CASSYMTGVNTEAFF. CDR3 DNA: TGTGCCAGCAGTTACATGACAGGGGTGAACACTGAAGCTTTCTTT.

V is TRBV7-2 and J is TRBJ2-3; 9 bases agree with TRBD2. This CDR3 spans 15 amino acids. Germline V gene lookup returns CDR1 SGHTA and CDR2 FQGNSA. V shed 4 bases and J 2 bases; nucleotides not matched to a gene: 4. For the CDR3, the DNA is TGTGCCAGCAGCTACCTAGCGGGGACCACAGATACGCAGTATTTT. Amino acid sequence: CASSYLAGTTDTQYF.

The V and J genes are TRBV6-5 and TRBJ2-7; 9 positions match TRBD1. The CDR3 has 15 amino acids. V shed 6 bases, J shed 2 bases, and the junction held 8 bases outside the gene matches. Germline V lookup: CDR1 MNHEY, CDR2 SVGAGI. The CDR3 sequence is CASSRGTGNTYEQYF. The CDR3 coding sequence is TGTGCCAGCAGCCGCGGGACAGGGAACACCTACGAGCAGTACTTC.

The rearrangement uses TRBV3-1 (or the pseudogene TRBV3-2) and TRBJ2-1, with TRBD2 identical over 10 bases. CDR3 length equals 15 residues. Germline V gene data show CDR1 as LGHDT and CDR2 as YNNKEL (reference sequence). V was pared by 4 bases and J by 9 bases, with 9 bases of the junction left unmatched. The CDR3 spells CASSPASGSWFEQFF. Written as DNA, the CDR3 is TGTGCCAGCAGCCCGGCTAGCGGGAGTTGGTTTGAGCAGTTCTTC.

This chain uses TRBV7-9 with TRBJ2-3; 13 bases map to TRBD2. V gave up 5 bases and J gave up 1 base; unmatched junction bases: 3. This CDR3 has 16 residues. Germline CDR1 is SEHNR and CDR2 is FQNEAQ (reference sequence). CDR3 sequence: CASSRLAGGGTDTQYF. CDR3 DNA: TGTGCCAGCAGCCGACTAGCGGGAGGAGGCACAGATACGCAGTATTTT.

The chain is built from TRBV7-9 and TRBJ2-2, with TRBD2 matching 8 bases. The V segment lost 6 bases and the J segment 6 bases; nucleotides outside the gene matches: 9. This CDR3 contains 15 residues. Per the germline V gene, CDR1 is SEHNR and CDR2 is FQNEAQ (reference sequence). The CDR3 DNA is TGTGCCAGCAGTTGGCCGGGAGGGCCCGCCGGGGAGCTGTTTTTT. It specifies CASSWPGGPAGELFF. Combining the CDR3 with reference TRBV7-9 and TRBJ2-2 gives the whole variable domain DTGVSQNPRHKITKRGQNVTFRCDPISEHNRLYWYRQTLGQGPEFLTYFQNEAQLEKSRLLSDRFSAERPKGSFSTLEIQRTEQGDSAMYLCASSWPGGPAGELFFGEGSRLTVL.

The CDR3: CASRGQGFLGQPQHF. The CDR3, as DNA: TGTGCCAGTAGGGGACAGGGCTTTTTGGGTCAGCCCCAGCATTTT. The rearrangement links TRBV19 to TRBJ1-5, with TRBD1 matching over 9 bases. The CDR3 is 15 amino acids. CDR1 is LNHDA, CDR2 SQIVND, per germline (reference sequence). After removal of 6 bases from V and 6 bases from J, the junction contained 9 bases not matched to a gene.

The chain is built from TRBV4-1 and TRBJ1-1; a weak D match, TRBD1 (5 bases). This CDR3 comprises 18 residues. The ends were cut back, 1 base at V and 0 bases at J, with 18 bases in the middle. CDR1 MGHRA and CDR2 YSYEKL come from the germline V gene. CDR3 coding DNA: TGCGCCAGCAGCCAAGTAAGGGGCGGGGGGAGCTTGAACACTGAAGCTTTCTTT. Its protein product is CASSQVRGGGSLNTEAFF.

The rearrangement joins TRBV5-4 to TRBJ1-4; a weak D match, TRBD1 (5 bases). V was clipped by 3 bases and J by 2 bases, with 11 bases between them. Germline V gene sequence: CDR1 SGHNT, CDR2 YYREEE (reference sequence). This CDR3 has 15 residues. CDR3 loop: CASSSGGVTNEKLFF. In DNA, the CDR3 is TGTGCCAGCAGCTCCGGGGGGGTGACTAATGAAAAACTGTTTTTT.

V is TRBV4-1 and J is TRBJ2-1; maybe TRBD2 (6 bases). CDR3 length: 17 amino acids. The V gene's germline CDR1 is MGHRA and CDR2 YSYEKL. V lost 1 base and J lost 8, with 21 bases in between. The DNA of the CDR3 is TGCGCCAGCAGCCAAGGAAGAGGCGGACTACCAAAGGATGAGCAGTTCTTC. Translated: CASSQGRGGLPKDEQFF.